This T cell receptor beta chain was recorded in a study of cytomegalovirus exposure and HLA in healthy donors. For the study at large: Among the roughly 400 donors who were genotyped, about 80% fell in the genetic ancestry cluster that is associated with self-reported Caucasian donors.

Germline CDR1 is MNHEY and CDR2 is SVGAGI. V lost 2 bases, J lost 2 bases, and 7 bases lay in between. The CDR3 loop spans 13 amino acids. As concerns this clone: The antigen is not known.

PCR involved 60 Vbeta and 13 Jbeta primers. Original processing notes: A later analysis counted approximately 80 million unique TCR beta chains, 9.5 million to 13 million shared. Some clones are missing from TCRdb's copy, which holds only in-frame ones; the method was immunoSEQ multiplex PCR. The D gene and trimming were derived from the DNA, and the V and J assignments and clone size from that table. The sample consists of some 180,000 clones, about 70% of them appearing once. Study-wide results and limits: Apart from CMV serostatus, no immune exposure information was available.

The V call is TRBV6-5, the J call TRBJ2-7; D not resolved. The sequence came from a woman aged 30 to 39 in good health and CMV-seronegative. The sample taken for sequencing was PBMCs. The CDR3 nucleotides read TGTGCCAGCAGTTACGGGCAGCCCTACGAGCAGTACTTC. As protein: CASSYGQPYEQYF.